Following are 22 T cell receptor beta chains from one sample sequenced in a study of monozygotic twins with inflammatory bowel disease. Following a re-call of the 5' RACE reads, TCRdb has one entry per CDR3 protein and lacks DNA. The sample is made up of 300,000 to 400,000 distinct CDR3 sequences, and the top ten hold approximately 2% of it. The sequencing input was blood. The receptors come from a human donor with ulcerative colitis or Crohn's disease, or a healthy co-twin of an affected twin (not recorded which).

The chain has TRBV6-1 and TRBJ1-3; TCRdb selects TRBD1, and the lack of DNA leaves this call unchecked. This CDR3 has 14 amino acids. Germline-derived CDR1 and CDR2 are MNHNS and SASEGT. This chain's CDR3 is CASRQGLSGNTIYF.

The CDR3 sequence is CASSLVLGVRGELFF. The gene calls are TRBV12-3 or TRBV12-4 and TRBJ2-2; TCRdb's assignment of TRBD1 cannot be checked, as there is no DNA. This CDR3 comprises 15 residues.

CDR3 residues: CSARDLTAEGYGYTF. The chain combines TRBV20-1 with TRBJ1-2. In germline, CDR1 is DFQATT, CDR2 SNEGSKA (reference sequence). This CDR3 is built from 15 residues.

The chain links TRBV11-2 to TRBJ2-5; TCRdb proposes TRBD1, but this gene call is untestable without DNA. Germline V CDR1 and CDR2: SGHAT, FQNNGV. This CDR3 comprises 14 residues. The chain's CDR3 is CASSWLRVQETQYF.

The chain carries TRBV7-2 and TRBJ1-3. Germline values: CDR1 SGHTA, CDR2 FQGNSA. The CDR3 length is 15 residues. The CDR3: CASSLARTSGNTIYF.

The V call is TRBV7-2, the J call TRBJ2-1. Germline values: CDR1 SGHTA, CDR2 FQGNSA. The CDR3 spans 14 residues. This CDR3 is CASSHLSRVDEQFF.

V is TRBV27 and J is TRBJ2-1; TCRdb proposes TRBD1, but this gene call is untestable without DNA. This CDR3 is 15 amino acids long. Germline CDR1 reads MNHEY; CDR2 reads SMNVEV (reference sequence). The CDR3 loop reads CASSLAGGTYNEQFF.

The genes are TRBV12-3 or TRBV12-4 and TRBJ2-3; the TCRdb D gene call, TRBD2, has no DNA to confirm it. This CDR3 comprises 14 residues. CDR3 sequence reads: CASTRAGGTDTQYF.

The rearrangement links TRBV5-1 to TRBJ1-6; without DNA, the TCRdb call of TRBD1 cannot be checked. Germline loops: CDR1 SGHRS, CDR2 YFSETQ. The CDR3 is made up of 14 amino acids. The CDR3 here is CASSLQGSNSPLHF. The full variable domain, rest sourced from reference TRBV5-1 and TRBJ1-6, is KAGVTQTPRYLIKTRGQQVTLSCSPISGHRSVSWYQQTPGQGLQFLFEYFSETQRNKGNFPGRFSGRQFSNSRSEMNVSTLELGDSALYLCASSLQGSNSPLHFGNGTRLTVT.

The chain links TRBV25-1 to TRBJ1-2; TCRdb's D gene call, TRBD1, goes unchecked for lack of DNA. Germline assignment: CDR1 MGHDK and CDR2 SYGVNS. There are 13 residues in the CDR3. Here the CDR3 reads CASGQTESYGYTF.

J is TRBJ2-3 and V is TRBV25-1. Germline V CDR1 and CDR2: MGHDK, SYGVNS. The CDR3 has 12 amino acids. The CDR3 loop is CASSGFTDTQYF. Drawing the rest from reference TRBV25-1 and TRBJ2-3, the complete variable domain is EADIYQTPRYLVIGTGKKITLECSQTMGHDKMYWYQQDPGMELHLIHYSYGVNSTEKGDLSSESTVSRIRTEHFPLTLESARPSHTSQYLCASSGFTDTQYFGPGTRLTVL.

J is TRBJ2-1 and V is TRBV15; TCRdb picks TRBD1, but there is no DNA to check that call. The CDR3 totals 14 residues. In germline, CDR1 is LNHNV, CDR2 YYDKDF (reference sequence). CDR3 sequence reads: CATSRGDSFNEQFF.

This rearrangement joins TRBV20-1 to TRBJ1-5. The CDR3 loop spans 13 amino acids. In germline, CDR1 is DFQATT, CDR2 SNEGSKA (reference sequence). This chain's CDR3 is CSAVRYSNQPQHF.

The chain couples TRBV5-5 to TRBJ2-7; the TCRdb call, TRBD1, lacks DNA for checking. The CDR3 sequence is 15 residues long. Germline V gene sequence: CDR1 SGHKS, CDR2 YYEKEE (reference sequence). CDR3 sequence: CASSLAGGASYEQYF.

The gene calls are TRBV29-1 and TRBJ2-7; with no DNA, the TCRdb D assignment of TRBD1 cannot be verified. The CDR3 is made up of 12 amino acids. In germline, CDR1 is SQVTM, CDR2 ANQGSEA. The CDR3 protein is CSAHTGSFEQYF.

V is TRBV10-1 and J is TRBJ2-2. The CDR3 runs 14 residues. Germline assignment: CDR1 WNHNN and CDR2 SYGVQD (reference sequence). The CDR3 here is CASSETPNTGELFF.

CDR3 sequence: CSARDGVGYTF. The chain joins TRBV20-1 to TRBJ1-2. CDR3 length equals 11 residues. CDR1 and CDR2 (germline): DFQATT, SNEGSKA (reference sequence).

This chain uses TRBV5-1 with TRBJ1-1; without DNA, the TCRdb call of TRBD1 cannot be checked. This CDR3 spans 14 amino acids. Germline-derived CDR1 and CDR2 are SGHRS and YFSETQ. The CDR3 sequence: CASSWGQGSSEAFF.

The V gene is TRBV7-2, the J gene TRBJ2-1. Germline CDR1 is SGHTA and CDR2 is FQGNSA. The CDR3 loop spans 15 amino acids. The CDR3 sequence: CASSLDGDQTNEQFF. Combining the CDR3 with reference TRBV7-2 and TRBJ2-1 gives the whole variable domain GAGVSQSPSNKVTEKGKDVELRCDPISGHTALYWYRQSLGQGLEFLIYFQGNSAPDKSGLPSDRFSAERTGGSVSTLTIQRTQQEDSAVYLCASSLDGDQTNEQFFGPGTRLTVL.

V gene TRBV5-1 combines with J gene TRBJ2-2; TCRdb selects TRBD2, and the lack of DNA leaves this call unchecked. The CDR3 is 15 amino acids. Germline values: CDR1 SGHRS, CDR2 YFSETQ. The CDR3: CASSLTSGRTGELFF.

The V and J genes are TRBV5-5 and TRBJ2-7. Germline CDR1 reads SGHKS; CDR2 reads YYEKEE (reference sequence). This CDR3 has 15 residues. This chain's CDR3 is CASSLAGKVTYEQYF.

The chain has TRBV5-1 and TRBJ2-4; TCRdb's assignment of TRBD2 cannot be checked, as there is no DNA. CDR3 length: 13 amino acids. The germline V gene has CDR1 SGHRS and CDR2 YFSETQ. CDR3 loop: CASSHSGSNIQYF.